Following are 26 T cell receptor beta chains from one sample sequenced in a study of cytotoxic CD8 clonotypes in ibrutinib-treated CLL. The protocol was immunoSEQ multiplex PCR, while the TCRdb copy is restricted to in-frame clones and leaves out a portion. The sample yields about 310,000 clones, just under 80% seen once. The source was PBMCs, collected before ibrutinib treatment. The source of these receptors is a human donor with chronic lymphocytic leukemia.

This clone has just one count. This rearrangement joins TRBV13 to TRBJ2-7, with TRBD2 matching over 10 bases. V lost 5 bases, J lost 3 bases, and 13 bases stayed unmatched. The CDR3 is 17 amino acids. Per germline, CDR1 PRHDT and CDR2 FYEKMQ (reference sequence). The CDR3 loop is CASSTNEKSGRDYEQYF. The CDR3 bases are TGTGCCAGCAGCACAAATGAGAAAAGCGGGAGGGACTACGAGCAGTACTTC.

This chain links TRBV9 with TRBJ2-7; 10 bases are shared with TRBD1. The CDR3 length is 14 residues. Germline V gene sequence: CDR1 SGDLS, CDR2 YYNGEE. V lost 6 bases and J lost 6; bases outside the gene matches: 9. The CDR3 loop is CASNAGTGVREQYF. The CDR3 DNA reads TGTGCCAGCAACGCCGGGACAGGGGTACGCGAGCAGTACTTC.

The gene calls are TRBV4-3 and TRBJ2-1; 7 bases match TRBD1. The CDR3 is made up of 15 amino acids. CDR1 and CDR2 (germline): LGHNA, YSLEER. Unmatched junction bases numbered 8, after V lost 0 bases and J lost 9 bases. This CDR3 is CASSQDLGTAGEQFF. The DNA of the CDR3 is TGCGCCAGCAGCCAAGACTTAGGGACAGCTGGTGAGCAGTTCTTC.

V usage is TRBV4-2 and J usage is TRBJ2-3, with D possibly matching TRBD2 (5 bases). CDR1 and CDR2 (germline): LGHNA, YNFKEQ. The germline V and J ends were trimmed by 1 base and 0 bases, with 8 bases remaining between them. This CDR3 is built from 15 residues. CDR3 protein: CASSQVATSTDTQYF. DNA for the CDR3: TGTGCCAGCAGCCAAGTAGCGACTAGCACAGATACGCAGTATTTT.

The chain couples TRBV19 to TRBJ2-2; D is unresolved. Trimming took off 7 bases at V and 7 bases at J, with 16 bases between the two ends. CDR3 size: 14 residues. Germline V gives CDR1 LNHDA, CDR2 SQIVND (reference sequence). The CDR3 spells CASTKLVTGGELFF. In nucleotides, the CDR3 is TGTGCCAGTACCAAACTGGTCACGGGCGGGGAGCTGTTTTTT.

The chain links TRBV5-1 to TRBJ2-7, with 10 nucleotides matching TRBD1. Germline V gene sequence: CDR1 SGHRS, CDR2 YFSETQ. Unmatched junction bases numbered 7, after V lost 4 bases and J lost 3 bases. CDR3 length equals 15 residues. The CDR3 DNA reads as TGCGCCAGCAGCACGGGACAGGGGTCCGGCTACGAGCAGTACTTC. Protein product: CASSTGQGSGYEQYF.

The chain combines TRBV30 with TRBJ2-3, with 8 bases lining up with TRBD2. CDR1 GTSNPN and CDR2 SVGIG come from the germline V gene (reference sequence). The V and J ends lost 4 bases and 3 bases, in that order; junction bases with no gene match: 12. The CDR3 is made up of 16 amino acids. CDR3 DNA: TGTGCCTGGAACCCCCGGCCGGGACTAGGTACAGATACGCAGTATTTT. This codes for CAWNPRPGLGTDTQYF.

This chain joins TRBV7-9 and TRBJ1-1; TRBD1 agrees at 9 bases. The germline V gene has CDR1 SEHNR and CDR2 FQNEAQ (reference sequence). The CDR3 sequence is 14 residues long. J was trimmed by 8 bases and V by 3 bases; bases with no gene match: 7. CDR3 region: CASSLGQGPREAFF. The DNA for the CDR3 is TGTGCCAGCAGCTTGGGACAGGGCCCGAGGGAAGCTTTCTTT.

The chain recombines TRBV28 with TRBJ1-1, with a tentative D call TRBD1 (6 bases). The length of the CDR3 is 13 residues. The V gene's germline CDR1 is MDHEN and CDR2 SYDVKM. V dropped 7 bases and J dropped 5 bases, with 14 bases sitting between them. The CDR3 spells CASTMSGDTEAFF. CDR3 bases: TGTGCCAGCACCATGTCAGGGGATACTGAAGCTTTCTTT.

The chain couples TRBV2 to TRBJ2-5; D is possibly TRBD1 (6 bases). V shed 3 bases and J shed 5 bases, with 19 bases lying between them. CDR1 and CDR2 from the germline V gene are SNHLY and FYNNEI. The CDR3 has 16 amino acids. The CDR3 sequence is CASSDPGWAGEETQYF. Here the CDR3 DNA reads TGTGCCAGCAGTGACCCGGGGTGGGCAGGGGAGGAGACCCAGTACTTC.

This clone was recorded only once. CDR3 bases: TGCAGCGTTGAAGTTCGAACCCCGGACGGTGTGAACTATGGCTACACCTTC. Residues: CSVEVRTPDGVNYGYTF. This chain links TRBV29-1 with TRBJ1-2; D call uncertain. This CDR3 spans 17 amino acids. V was trimmed by 1 base and J by 2 bases, leaving 20 bases between them. CDR1 is SQVTM and CDR2 is ANQGSEA in the germline V gene.

The chain employs TRBV10-1 and TRBJ2-3, with D uncertain. Germline V gene lookup returns CDR1 WNHNN and CDR2 SYGVQD (reference sequence). The CDR3 has 15 amino acids. V lost 2 bases and J lost 0, with 9 bases in between. CDR3 sequence reads: CASSERQTSTDTQYF. The CDR3 DNA is TGCGCCAGCAGTGAGAGACAAACTAGCACAGATACGCAGTATTTT.

The chain combines TRBV5-1 with TRBJ2-7; 7 bases map to TRBD2. Per germline, CDR1 SGHRS and CDR2 YFSETQ. After removal of 1 base from V and 6 bases from J, the junction contained 4 bases not matched to a gene. CDR3 size: 13 residues. CDR3 residues: CASSLIREGEQYF. The CDR3 nucleotides read TGCGCCAGCAGCTTGATCAGGGAGGGCGAGCAGTACTTC.

The gene calls are TRBV20-1 and TRBJ2-7; D might be TRBD1 or TRBD2, each matching 5 bases. Trimming took off 1 base at V and 12 bases at J, with 10 bases between the two ends. The CDR3 contains 10 residues. In germline, CDR1 is DFQATT, CDR2 SNEGSKA (reference sequence). CDR3 DNA: TGCAGTGCTAGAGGGGACCTCTGGTACTTC. Protein product: CSARGDLWYF.

CDR3 sequence reads: CASSFRTGGLEQYF. CDR3 DNA: TGTGCCAGCAGCTTTAGGACAGGGGGGCTCGAGCAGTACTTC. The chain links TRBV7-2 to TRBJ2-7; the match to TRBD1 covers 10 bases. With 3 bases clipped from V and 6 bases from J, the junction kept 5 bases outside the gene matches. Per germline, CDR1 SGHTA and CDR2 FQGNSA. There are 14 residues in the CDR3.

This clone has a single count. The chain uses TRBV7-2 and TRBJ2-7; D not certain. CDR1 SGHTA and CDR2 FQGNSA come from the germline V gene. V shed 1 base and J shed 2 bases, with 9 bases lying between them. This CDR3 comprises 14 residues. As DNA, the CDR3 is TGTGCCAGCAGCTTAGGCAGACCACCCTACGAGCAGTACTTC. This sequence encodes CASSLGRPPYEQYF.

The rearrangement uses TRBV7-2 and TRBJ1-1; TRBD1 agrees at 10 bases. CDR1 and CDR2 from the germline V gene are SGHTA and FQGNSA. The CDR3 extends over 15 amino acids. With 5 bases clipped from V and 5 bases from J, the junction kept 8 bases outside the gene matches. CDR3 bases: TGTGCCAGCAGCCAGCGGACAGGGGGATTTACTGAAGCTTTCTTT. Its protein product is CASSQRTGGFTEAFF.

V is TRBV29-1 and J is TRBJ2-5; 7 nucleotides align to TRBD2. The DNA matches TRBJ2-7 better at its end, which makes the J call doubtful. CDR1 is SQVTM and CDR2 is ANQGSEA in the germline V gene. The CDR3 loop spans 14 amino acids. CDR3 sequence: CSVSRDYLGYEQYF. The CDR3 DNA reads as TGCAGCGTTAGCCGGGACTACCTCGGGTACGAGCAGTACTTC.

The V and J genes are TRBV29-1 and TRBJ2-7; 9 bases are shared with TRBD2. After removal of 6 bases from V and 7 bases from J, the junction contained 10 bases not matched to a gene. The V gene's germline CDR1 is SQVTM and CDR2 ANQGSEA. This CDR3 contains 13 residues. CDR3 protein: CSVAVAGAGEQYF. The CDR3 region has the DNA TGCAGCGTCGCTGTAGCGGGAGCTGGTGAGCAGTACTTC.

The chain employs TRBV12-5 and TRBJ1-5; 8 nucleotides align to TRBD1. Germline CDR1 LGHNT, CDR2 FRNRAP. The CDR3 extends over 15 amino acids. The V gene end was trimmed by 1 base and the J gene end by 1 base; junction bases not matched to a gene: 0. CDR3 DNA: TGTGCTAGTGGTTTGGGACAGGGGAGCAATCAGCCCCAGCATTTT. The encoded protein is CASGLGQGSNQPQHF. The variable domain in full, with the rest retrieved from reference TRBV12-5 and TRBJ1-5, is DARVTQTPRHKVTEMGQEVTMRCQPILGHNTVFWYRQTMMQGLELLAYFRNRAPLDDSGMPKDRFSAEMPDATLATLKIQPSEPRDSAVYFCASGLGQGSNQPQHFGDGTRLSIL.

V usage is TRBV27 and J usage is TRBJ1-1; D is unresolved. The germline V gene encodes CDR1 MNHEY and CDR2 SMNVEV (reference sequence). V lost 4 bases and J lost 2, with 8 bases in between. The CDR3 contains 13 residues. In nucleotides, the CDR3 is TGTGCCAGCAGTTATAAGCGCAACACTGAAGCTTTCTTT. It encodes CASSYKRNTEAFF.

The rearrangement uses TRBV4-1 and TRBJ2-7; possible D gene TRBD1, 6 bases. Trimming left V 3 bases short and J 4 bases short, with 10 bases between. CDR1 and CDR2 (germline): MGHRA, YSYEKL. The CDR3 is 13 amino acids. DNA of the CDR3: TGCGCCAGCAGCCATCGGACAGATTACGAGCAGTACTTC. Translation: CASSHRTDYEQYF.

The V call is TRBV6-5, the J call TRBJ2-1; D perhaps matches TRBD2 (5 bases). Per the germline V gene, CDR1 is MNHEY and CDR2 is SVGAGI. Between the trimmed V and J ends, which lost 5 bases and 6 bases, there was a span of 11 bases. The length of the CDR3 is 13 residues. In DNA form, the CDR3 reads TGTGCCAGCAGTCTCCCGGGGTCCAATGAGCAGTTCTTC. It translates to CASSLPGSNEQFF.

The gene calls are TRBV12-5 and TRBJ2-1, with D perhaps TRBD1 (6 bases). CDR1 and CDR2 from the germline V gene are LGHNT and FRNRAP. V shed 0 bases and J shed 6 bases, with 9 bases lying between them. This CDR3 is 14 amino acids long. As DNA, the CDR3 is TGTGCTAGTGGTTTGGTTTCAGGGGTCAATGAGCAGTTCTTC. Amino acids: CASGLVSGVNEQFF.

The chain couples TRBV10-3 to TRBJ2-1, with 11 bases matching TRBD2. V dropped 6 bases and J dropped 2; count of bases not matched to a gene: 6. Germline V gene lookup returns CDR1 ENHRY and CDR2 SYGVKD. The CDR3 runs to 16 residues. The CDR3 DNA reads TGTGCCATCAGGAAACAACTAGCGGGGGCCTACAATGAGCAGTTCTTC. Translated, it gives CAIRKQLAGAYNEQFF.

V usage is TRBV28 and J usage is TRBJ2-1; TRBD2 matches 9 bases. Trimming cost V 7 bases and J 6 bases; bases outside gene matches: 10. Germline CDR1 MDHEN, CDR2 SYDVKM. The CDR3 runs 15 residues. CDR3 nucleotides: TGTGCCAGCAATTCTCCGGGACTAGCTATCAATGAGCAGTTCTTC. Protein product: CASNSPGLAINEQFF.